This is a list of T cell receptor beta chains from one sample in a study of OX40 agonist ivuxolimab in advanced cancers. Repertoires were generated with immunoSEQ multiplex PCR, while TCRdb's copy carries only in-frame clones and drops some. The table has about 95,000 clones, 90% to 95% seen once. Specimen: CD4+ or CD8+ T cells sorted from blood, collected in a trial of the OX40 agonist ivuxolimab. The receptors here all came from an adult with an advanced solid tumor such as melanoma, head and neck, liver or kidney cancer. The CDR3 runs from the conserved cysteine through the conserved F or W. D genes are given only for firm matches. Clone size is given for some rows only: seen once, a few or many times, or a class if the clone is expanded.

clone size,V gene,J gene,D gene,CDR3 protein,CDR3 DNA
-,TRBV19,TRBJ1-2,TRBD1,CASLTGGGTYGYTF,TGTGCCAGTTTAACAGGGGGCGGAACATATGGCTACACCTTC
-,TRBV7-7,TRBJ2-5,-,CAAGSGRTQYF,TGTGCTGCAGGGTCTGGGAGGACCCAGTACTTC
-,TRBV11-2,TRBJ1-2,-,CASSPGAGYTF,TGTGCCAGCAGCCCGGGCGCTGGCTACACCTTC
-,TRBV9,TRBJ2-2,-,CASSPMTLTGELFF,TGTGCCAGCAGCCCAATGACTCTCACCGGGGAGCTGTTTTTT
-,TRBV30,TRBJ1-5,-,CAWSVGVRGGYQPQHF,TGTGCCTGGAGTGTAGGCGTTCGGGGGGGGTATCAGCCCCAGCATTTT
-,TRBV5-4,TRBJ1-3,-,CASSSGTDSGNTIYF,TGTGCCAGCAGCTCAGGGACGGACTCTGGAAACACCATATATTTT
-,TRBV5-1,TRBJ2-5,TRBD1,CASSSQGDQETQYF,TGCGCCAGCAGCTCTCAGGGGGATCAAGAGACCCAGTACTTC
-,TRBV5-4,TRBJ1-1,TRBD1,CASSPGTVTEAFF,TGTGCCAGCAGCCCCGGGACAGTCACTGAAGCTTTCTTT
once,TRBV9,TRBJ2-7,-,CASSVESSGNTYEQYF,TGTGCCAGCAGCGTAGAGAGTAGCGGAAACACCTACGAGCAGTACTTC
-,TRBV2,TRBJ2-2,-,CASRTSIATTGELFF,TGTGCCAGCAGAACCTCCATAGCTACTACCGGGGAGCTGTTTTTT
-,TRBV6-6,TRBJ2-2,-,CASRTQGRSTGELFF,TGTGCCAGCAGAACGCAGGGCCGGTCCACCGGGGAGCTGTTTTTT
-,TRBV28,TRBJ2-1,TRBD1,CASSTPQGARRFEQFF,TGTGCCAGCAGCACACCTCAGGGGGCGCGTCGTTTTGAGCAGTTCTTC
-,TRBV18,TRBJ1-1,TRBD1,CASSLTGLTEAFF,TGTGCCAGCTCTTTGACAGGGTTGACTGAAGCTTTCTTT
few,TRBV19,TRBJ1-2,-,CASTPGKAGGRAQSGYTF,TGTGCCAGTACCCCCGGGAAAGCGGGGGGGCGTGCGCAATCCGGCTACACCTTC
-,TRBV5-1,TRBJ1-1,TRBD1,CASSAQQGVNTEAFF,TGCGCCAGCAGCGCCCAACAGGGGGTGAACACTGAAGCTTTCTTT
-,TRBV6-5,TRBJ2-5,TRBD1,CASSYAGTVPQETQYF,TGTGCCAGCAGTTACGCCGGGACAGTTCCCCAAGAGACCCAGTACTTC
-,TRBV5-5,TRBJ2-2,-,CASTPTAQTGELFF,TGTGCCAGCACCCCTACGGCGCAGACCGGGGAGCTGTTTTTT
once,TRBV5-1,TRBJ2-7,TRBD1,CASSSQTGGYEQYF,TGCGCCAGCAGCTCTCAGACAGGGGGCTACGAGCAGTACTTC
-,TRBV7-9,TRBJ2-2,-,CASSLDQVNTGELFF,TGTGCCAGCAGCTTAGATCAGGTGAACACCGGGGAGCTGTTTTTT
-,TRBV5-1,TRBJ1-4,-,CASSLGQSATNEKLFF,TGCGCCAGCAGCTTGGGTCAGTCAGCAACTAATGAAAAACTGTTTTTT
-,TRBV2,TRBJ1-1,TRBD1,CASRDGTGGTEAFF,TGTGCCAGCAGAGACGGGACAGGGGGCACTGAAGCTTTCTTT
once,TRBV5-4,TRBJ2-7,TRBD2,CASSLAGVAGGDEQYF,TGTGCCAGCAGCTTGGCCGGAGTAGCGGGAGGCGACGAGCAGTACTTC
-,TRBV19,TRBJ2-6,-,CASSRGSGANVLTF,TGTGCCAGTAGTAGAGGATCTGGGGCCAACGTCCTGACTTTC
-,TRBV6-6,TRBJ2-5,-,CASTRGFQETQYF,TGTGCCAGCACCAGGGGCTTCCAAGAGACCCAGTACTTC
-,TRBV5-1,TRBJ1-2,-,CASSDNYGYTF,TGCGCCAGCAGTGACAACTATGGCTACACCTTC
once,TRBV14,TRBJ1-2,-,CASSQDVRGARGYTF,TGTGCCAGCAGCCAAGACGTCCGGGGGGCGCGTGGCTACACCTTC
-,TRBV19,TRBJ2-4,TRBD1,CASSIEGQTLAKNIQYF,TGTGCCAGTAGTATAGAGGGACAGACTCTAGCCAAAAACATTCAGTACTTC
once,TRBV4-2,TRBJ2-7,TRBD2,CASSQGAGVRDEQYF,TGTGCCAGCAGCCAAGGAGCGGGAGTTCGAGACGAGCAGTACTTC
-,TRBV6-5,TRBJ2-1,-,CASSYSGQNEQFF,TGTGCCAGCAGTTACTCCGGACAAAATGAGCAGTTCTTC
-,TRBV7-2,TRBJ2-7,-,CASSRAVQQYF,TGTGCCAGCAGCCGCGCCGTCCAGCAGTACTTC
-,TRBV7-2,TRBJ1-2,-,CASSTAGGTGYGYTF,TGTGCCAGCAGCACAGCGGGGGGCACGGGCTATGGCTACACCTTC
-,TRBV19,TRBJ2-4,-,CASSIGITLAKNIQYF,TGTGCCAGTAGTATCGGTATAACCCTAGCCAAAAACATTCAGTACTTC
-,TRBV7-2,TRBJ2-2,TRBD2,CASSPQTSGRAGELFF,TGTGCCAGCAGCCCCCAGACTAGCGGGAGGGCCGGGGAGCTGTTTTTT
-,TRBV11-2,TRBJ2-1,-,CASSLVGGSYNEQFF,TGTGCCAGCAGCTTAGTAGGGGGGTCCTACAATGAGCAGTTCTTC
-,TRBV29-1,TRBJ1-4,-,CSVGLGTTNEKLFF,TGCAGCGTTGGTCTCGGGACAACTAATGAAAAACTGTTTTTT
-,TRBV28,TRBJ2-1,TRBD2,CASSLGGRARNEQFF,TGTGCCAGCAGTTTAGGCGGGAGGGCCCGCAATGAGCAGTTCTTC